The T cell receptor beta chain under discussion was sequenced for a study of cytomegalovirus exposure and HLA in healthy donors. Clones were read by immunoSEQ multiplex PCR, and TCRdb kept only the in-frame ones, dropping some. The sample consists of 85,000 to 90,000 clones, roughly 96% of them appearing once. The CDR3 extends over 16 amino acids. Germline V gene sequence: CDR1 SEHNR, CDR2 FQNEAQ (reference sequence). V lost 1 base and J lost 9, with 19 bases in between. The sample comprised PBMCs. The rearrangement uses TRBV7-9 and TRBJ2-1; perhaps TRBD2 as D (6 bases). The sequence derives from a man aged 18 to 29 in good health and CMV-seronegative. CDR3 sequence: CASSLGGILAITEQFF. DNA for the CDR3: TGTGCCAGCAGCTTAGGCGGGATCCTGGCCATCACTGAGCAGTTCTTC. The complete variable domain, with remaining parts taken from reference TRBV7-9 and TRBJ2-1, reads DTGVSQNPRHKITKRGQNVTFRCDPISEHNRLYWYRQTLGQGPEFLTYFQNEAQLEKSRLLSDRFSAERPKGSFSTLEIQRTEQGDSAMYLCASSLGGILAITEQFFGPGTRLTVL.